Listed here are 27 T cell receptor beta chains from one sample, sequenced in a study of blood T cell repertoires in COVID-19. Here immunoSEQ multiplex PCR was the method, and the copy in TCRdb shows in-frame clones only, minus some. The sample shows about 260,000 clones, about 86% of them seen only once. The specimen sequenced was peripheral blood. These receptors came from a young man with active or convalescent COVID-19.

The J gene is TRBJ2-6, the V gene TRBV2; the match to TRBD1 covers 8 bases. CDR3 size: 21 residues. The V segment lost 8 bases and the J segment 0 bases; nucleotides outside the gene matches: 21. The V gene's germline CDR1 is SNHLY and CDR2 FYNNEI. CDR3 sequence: CASQNRHVGGTGGSGANVLTF. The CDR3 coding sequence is TGTGCCAGCCAGAACCGGCACGTTGGCGGAACAGGGGGCTCTGGGGCCAACGTCCTGACTTTC.

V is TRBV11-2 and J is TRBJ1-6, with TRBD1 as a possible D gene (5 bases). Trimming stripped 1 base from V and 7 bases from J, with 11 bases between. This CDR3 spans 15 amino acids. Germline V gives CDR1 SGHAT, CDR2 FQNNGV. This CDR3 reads CASSLVPGENSPLHF. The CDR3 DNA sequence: TGTGCCAGCAGCTTAGTCCCGGGGGAGAATTCACCCCTCCACTTT.

The DNA for the CDR3 is TGTGCCAGCAGCCAACCGTCCTCTGGAAACACCATATATTTT. This sequence encodes CASSQPSSGNTIYF. This chain uses TRBV14 with TRBJ1-3; no clear D. Germline V gives CDR1 SGHDN, CDR2 FVKESK. Between the trimmed V and J ends, which lost 2 bases and 0 bases, there was a span of 5 bases. There are 14 residues in the CDR3.

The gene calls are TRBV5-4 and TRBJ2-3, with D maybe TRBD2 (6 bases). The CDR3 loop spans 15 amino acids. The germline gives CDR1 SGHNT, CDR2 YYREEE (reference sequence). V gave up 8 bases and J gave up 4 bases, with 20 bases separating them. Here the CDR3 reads CASKLGLGDSDTQYF. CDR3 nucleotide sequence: TGTGCCAGTAAGCTTGGTCTGGGGGACTCAGATACGCAGTATTTT. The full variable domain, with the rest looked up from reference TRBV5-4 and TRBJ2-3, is ETGVTQSPTHLIKTRGQQVTLRCSSQSGHNTVSWYQQALGQGPQFIFQYYREEENGRGNFPPRFSGLQFPNYSSELNVNALELDDSALYLCASKLGLGDSDTQYFGPGTRLTVL.

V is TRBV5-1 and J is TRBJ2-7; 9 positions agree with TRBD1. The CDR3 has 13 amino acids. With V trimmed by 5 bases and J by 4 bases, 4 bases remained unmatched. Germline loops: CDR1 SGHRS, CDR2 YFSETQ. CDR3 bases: TGCGCCAGCAGTACAGGGGGCATGTACGAGCAGTACTTC. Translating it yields CASSTGGMYEQYF.

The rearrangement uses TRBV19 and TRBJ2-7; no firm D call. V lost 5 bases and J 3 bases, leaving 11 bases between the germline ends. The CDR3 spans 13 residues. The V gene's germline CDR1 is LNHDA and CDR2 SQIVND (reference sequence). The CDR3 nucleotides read TGTGCCAGTAGTTTTGGCACCAGCTACGAGCAGTACTTC. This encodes CASSFGTSYEQYF. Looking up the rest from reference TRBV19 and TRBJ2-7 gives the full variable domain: DGGITQSPKYLFRKEGQNVTLSCEQNLNHDAMYWYRQDPGQGLRLIYYSQIVNDFQKGDIAEGYSVSREKKESFPLTVTSAQKNPTAFYLCASSFGTSYEQYFGPGTRLTVT.

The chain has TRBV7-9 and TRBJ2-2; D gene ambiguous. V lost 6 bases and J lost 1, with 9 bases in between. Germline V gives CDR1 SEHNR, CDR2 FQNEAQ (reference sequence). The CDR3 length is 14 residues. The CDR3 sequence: CASSSRRNTGELFF. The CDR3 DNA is TGTGCCAGCAGTTCTAGGAGGAACACCGGGGAGCTGTTTTTT.

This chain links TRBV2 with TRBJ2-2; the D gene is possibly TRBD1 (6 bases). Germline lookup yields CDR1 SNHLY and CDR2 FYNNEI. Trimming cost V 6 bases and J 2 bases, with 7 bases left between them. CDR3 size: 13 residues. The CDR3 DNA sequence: TGTGCCAGCAGACAGGGTAACACCGGGGAGCTGTTTTTT. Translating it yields CASRQGNTGELFF.

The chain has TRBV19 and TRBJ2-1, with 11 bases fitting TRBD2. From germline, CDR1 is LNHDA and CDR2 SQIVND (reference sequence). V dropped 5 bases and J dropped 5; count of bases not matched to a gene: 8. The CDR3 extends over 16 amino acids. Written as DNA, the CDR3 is TGTGCCAGTAGTTTAGTTACTAGCGGGAGACACAATGAGCAGTTCTTC. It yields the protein CASSLVTSGRHNEQFF.

In nucleotides, the CDR3 is TGCGCCAGCAGCTTGGCAACCGGGACAGGGGGCACAGATACGCAGTATTTT. Its translation is CASSLATGTGGTDTQYF. This chain connects TRBV5-1 to TRBJ2-3; 10 bases are shared with TRBD1. Unmatched junction bases numbered 5, after V lost 0 bases and J lost 1 base. There are 17 residues in the CDR3. Germline V gene lookup returns CDR1 SGHRS and CDR2 YFSETQ.

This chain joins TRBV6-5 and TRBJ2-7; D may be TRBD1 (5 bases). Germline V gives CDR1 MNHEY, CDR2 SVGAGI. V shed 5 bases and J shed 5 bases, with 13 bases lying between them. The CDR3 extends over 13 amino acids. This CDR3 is CASSRSTVNEQYF. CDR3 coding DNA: TGTGCCAGCAGTCGGTCGACAGTGAACGAGCAGTACTTC.

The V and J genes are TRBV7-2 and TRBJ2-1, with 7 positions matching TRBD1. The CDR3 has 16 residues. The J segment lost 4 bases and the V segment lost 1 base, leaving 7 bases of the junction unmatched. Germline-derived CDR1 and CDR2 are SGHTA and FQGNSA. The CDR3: CASSLGVDRPYNEQFF. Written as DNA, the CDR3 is TGTGCCAGCAGCTTAGGTGTGGACAGGCCTTACAATGAGCAGTTCTTC. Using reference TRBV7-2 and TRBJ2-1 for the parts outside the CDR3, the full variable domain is GAGVSQSPSNKVTEKGKDVELRCDPISGHTALYWYRQSLGQGLEFLIYFQGNSAPDKSGLPSDRFSAERTGGSVSTLTIQRTQQEDSAVYLCASSLGVDRPYNEQFFGPGTRLTVL.

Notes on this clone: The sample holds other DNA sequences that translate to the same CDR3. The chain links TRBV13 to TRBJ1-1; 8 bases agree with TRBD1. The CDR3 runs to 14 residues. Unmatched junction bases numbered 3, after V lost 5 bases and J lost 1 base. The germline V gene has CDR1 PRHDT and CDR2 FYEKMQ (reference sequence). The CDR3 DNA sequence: TGTGCCAGCAGCGTCGGACAGGGGAACACTGAAGCTTTCTTT. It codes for CASSVGQGNTEAFF.

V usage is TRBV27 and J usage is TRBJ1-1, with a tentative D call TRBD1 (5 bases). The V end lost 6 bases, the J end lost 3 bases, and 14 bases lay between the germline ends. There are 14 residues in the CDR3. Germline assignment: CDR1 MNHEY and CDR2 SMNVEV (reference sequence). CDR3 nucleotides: TGTGCCAGCAGCCCGACGGGGGGGTACACTGAAGCTTTCTTT. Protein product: CASSPTGGYTEAFF.

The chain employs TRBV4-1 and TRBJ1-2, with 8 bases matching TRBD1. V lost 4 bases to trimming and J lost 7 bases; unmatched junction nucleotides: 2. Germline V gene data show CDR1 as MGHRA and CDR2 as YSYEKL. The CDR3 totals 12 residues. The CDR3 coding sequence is TGCGCCAGCAGCCTTACAGGGGGTGGCTACACCTTC. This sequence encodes CASSLTGGGYTF.

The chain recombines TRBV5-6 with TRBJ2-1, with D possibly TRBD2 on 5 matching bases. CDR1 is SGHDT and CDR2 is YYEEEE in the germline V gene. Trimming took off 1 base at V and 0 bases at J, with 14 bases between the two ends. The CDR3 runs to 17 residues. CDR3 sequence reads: CASSLMLRGNSYNEQFF. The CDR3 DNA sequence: TGTGCCAGCAGCTTGATGCTTCGGGGAAACTCCTACAATGAGCAGTTCTTC.

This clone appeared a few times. CDR3 sequence: CASSLGRNTEAFF. CDR3 nucleotide sequence: TGTGCCAGCAGCTTAGGGCGGAACACTGAAGCTTTCTTT. This chain connects TRBV7-3 to TRBJ1-1; no definite D call. Germline V lookup: CDR1 SGHTA, CDR2 FQGTGA. Deletions cut 2 bases from V and 1 base from J, with 5 bases between. CDR3 length equals 13 residues. Variable domain in full (rest from reference TRBV7-3 and TRBJ1-1): GAGVSQTPSNKVTEKGKYVELRCDPISGHTALYWYRQSLGQGPEFLIYFQGTGAADDSGLPNDRFFAVRPEGSVSTLKIQRTERGDSAVYLCASSLGRNTEAFFGQGTRLTVV.

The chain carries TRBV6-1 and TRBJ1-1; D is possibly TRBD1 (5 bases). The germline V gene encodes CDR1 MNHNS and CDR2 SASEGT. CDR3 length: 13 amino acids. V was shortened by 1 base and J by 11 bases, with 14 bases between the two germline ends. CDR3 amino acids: CASSEGGGVRAFF. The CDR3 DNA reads TGTGCCAGCAGTGAAGGGGGAGGGGTGAGGGCTTTCTTT.

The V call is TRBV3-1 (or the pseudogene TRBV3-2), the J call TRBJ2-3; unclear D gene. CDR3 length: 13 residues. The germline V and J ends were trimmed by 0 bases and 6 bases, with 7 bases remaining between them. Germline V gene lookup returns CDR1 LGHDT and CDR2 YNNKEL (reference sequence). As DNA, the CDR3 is TGTGCCAGCAGCCAAGATCCCGGGGATACGCAGTATTTT. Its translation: CASSQDPGDTQYF.

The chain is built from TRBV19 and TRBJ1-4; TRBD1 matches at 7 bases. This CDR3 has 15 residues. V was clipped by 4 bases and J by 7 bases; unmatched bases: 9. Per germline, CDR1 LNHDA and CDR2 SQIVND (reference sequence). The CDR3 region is CASSTTGVDLEKLFF. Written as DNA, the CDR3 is TGTGCCAGTAGTACAACAGGGGTGGATCTTGAAAAACTGTTTTTT.

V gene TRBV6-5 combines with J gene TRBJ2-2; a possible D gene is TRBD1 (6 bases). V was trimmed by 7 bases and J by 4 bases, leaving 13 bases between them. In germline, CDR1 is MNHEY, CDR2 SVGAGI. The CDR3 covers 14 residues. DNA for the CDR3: TGTGCCAGCACCGAAGGGGGAACCACCGGGGAGCTGTTTTTT. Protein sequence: CASTEGGTTGELFF.

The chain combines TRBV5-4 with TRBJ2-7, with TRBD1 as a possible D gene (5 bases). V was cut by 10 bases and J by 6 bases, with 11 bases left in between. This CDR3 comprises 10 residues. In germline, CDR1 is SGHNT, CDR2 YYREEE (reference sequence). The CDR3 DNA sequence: TGTGCCTGGGGCCTCTCCGAGCAGTACTTC. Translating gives CAWGLSEQYF.

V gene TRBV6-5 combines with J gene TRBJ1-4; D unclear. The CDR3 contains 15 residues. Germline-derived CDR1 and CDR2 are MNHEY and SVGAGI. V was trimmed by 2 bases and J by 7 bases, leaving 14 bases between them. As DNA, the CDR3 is TGTGCCAGCAGTTACCAGGCTGTGAGTGGTGAAAAACTGTTTTTT. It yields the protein CASSYQAVSGEKLFF.

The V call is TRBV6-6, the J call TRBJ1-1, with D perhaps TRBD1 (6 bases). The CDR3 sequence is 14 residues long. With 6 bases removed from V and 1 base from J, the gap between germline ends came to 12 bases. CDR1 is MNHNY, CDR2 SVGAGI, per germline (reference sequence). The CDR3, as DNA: TGTGCCAGCAGCCTACAGGGAAAGAACACTGAAGCTTTCTTT. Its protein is CASSLQGKNTEAFF.

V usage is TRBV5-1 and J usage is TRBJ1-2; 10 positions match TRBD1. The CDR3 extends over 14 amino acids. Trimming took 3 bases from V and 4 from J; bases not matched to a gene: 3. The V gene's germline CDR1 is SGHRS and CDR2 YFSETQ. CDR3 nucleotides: TGCGCCAGCAGCTGGACAGGGGGTGCCTATGGCTACACCTTC. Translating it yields CASSWTGGAYGYTF.

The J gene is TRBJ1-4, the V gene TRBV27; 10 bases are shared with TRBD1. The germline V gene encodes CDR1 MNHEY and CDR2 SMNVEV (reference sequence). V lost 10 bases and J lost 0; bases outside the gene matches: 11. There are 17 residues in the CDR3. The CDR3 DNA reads TGTGCCACCCAAGCGGACAGGGGGACTGCAACTAATGAAAAACTGTTTTTT. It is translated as CATQADRGTATNEKLFF.

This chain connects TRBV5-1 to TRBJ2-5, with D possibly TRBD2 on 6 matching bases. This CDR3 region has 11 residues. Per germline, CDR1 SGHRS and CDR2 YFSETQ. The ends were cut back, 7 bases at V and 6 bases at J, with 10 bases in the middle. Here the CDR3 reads CASWREQTQYF. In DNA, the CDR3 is TGCGCCAGCTGGCGGGAACAGACCCAGTACTTC.